This T cell receptor beta chain comes out of a study of T-cell memory formation after mild COVID-19. TCRdb passed the 5' RACE reads through MiXCR, listing each CDR3 protein once. Among a few hundred thousand distinct CDR3 sequences, 25% to 30% were seen once, and the ten largest hold approximately 15%. V shed 3 bases and J 6 bases; nucleotides not matched to a gene: 6. In germline, CDR1 is SGHTA, CDR2 FQGNSA. The CDR3 runs to 14 residues. The receptor was isolated from an adult woman who had mild COVID-19 (a few samples of this study predate the infection). Cell type and time point are not known. The chain combines TRBV7-2 with TRBJ2-7; TRBD2 aligns across 9 bases. Material: PBMCs or a T cell subset sorted from them (not recorded which). CDR3 loop: CASSLSGRSSEQYF. In DNA, the CDR3 is TGTGCCAGCAGCTTGAGCGGGAGGAGCTCCGAGCAGTACTTC.